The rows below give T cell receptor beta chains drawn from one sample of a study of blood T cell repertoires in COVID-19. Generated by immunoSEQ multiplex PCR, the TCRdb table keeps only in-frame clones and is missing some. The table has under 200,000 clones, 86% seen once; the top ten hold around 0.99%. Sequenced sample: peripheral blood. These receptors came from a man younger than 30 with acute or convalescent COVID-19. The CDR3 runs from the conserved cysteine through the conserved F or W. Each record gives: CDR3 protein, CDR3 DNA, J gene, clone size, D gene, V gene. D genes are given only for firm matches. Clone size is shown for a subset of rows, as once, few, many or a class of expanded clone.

CASTLGGGLVYSEAFF	TGTGCCAGCACCTTAGGAGGGGGTCTGGTGTATTCTGAAGCTTTCTTT	TRBJ1-1	NA	NA	TRBV7-9
CASRGEGVNTEAFF	TGTGCCAGCAGGGGGGAGGGCGTAAACACTGAAGCTTTCTTT	TRBJ1-1	NA	NA	TRBV11-3
CASGRRGGGTDTQYF	TGTGCCAGCGGCCGTCGGGGCGGGGGCACAGATACGCAGTATTTT	TRBJ2-3	NA	NA	TRBV18
CASSPGLRETQYF	TGTGCCAGCTCCCCGGGACTGAGGGAGACCCAGTACTTC	TRBJ2-5	few	NA	TRBV18
CSGKTGTTYEQYF	TGCAGCGGAAAGACAGGGACCACCTACGAGCAGTACTTC	TRBJ2-7	NA	TRBD1	TRBV29-1
CASSTPVVKGARTGELFF	TGTGCCAGCAGCACTCCCGTCGTGAAGGGGGCGCGCACCGGGGAGCTGTTTTTT	TRBJ2-2	many	TRBD1	TRBV11-2
CASSQGAINTGELFF	TGTGCCAGTAGTCAGGGGGCTATAAACACCGGGGAGCTGTTTTTT	TRBJ2-2	few	TRBD1	TRBV19
CASRYSGQSGNQPQHF	TGTGCCAGTAGGTACTCGGGACAGTCTGGCAATCAGCCCCAGCATTTT	TRBJ1-5	NA	TRBD1	TRBV19
CASSGAIQETQYF	TGTGCCAGCTCAGGGGCGATCCAAGAGACCCAGTACTTC	TRBJ2-5	NA	NA	TRBV18
CASSGMGQNTGELFF	TGTGCCAGCAGTGGAATGGGACAGAACACCGGGGAGCTGTTTTTT	TRBJ2-2	NA	NA	TRBV2
CASSYQGGDNSGNTIYF	TGTGCCAGCAGTTATCAAGGGGGCGACAACTCTGGAAACACCATATATTTT	TRBJ1-3	NA	TRBD1	TRBV28
CASSQEFGGAETQYF	TGTGCCAGCAGCCAAGAGTTTGGGGGGGCAGAGACCCAGTACTTC	TRBJ2-5	NA	NA	TRBV14
CASRGQWGGYGYTF	TGTGCCAGCAGGGGACAGTGGGGTGGCTATGGCTACACCTTC	TRBJ1-2	NA	TRBD1	TRBV7-9
CASTTGGYTGELFF	TGTGCCAGCACCACAGGGGGTTACACCGGGGAGCTGTTTTTT	TRBJ2-2	NA	TRBD1	TRBV9
CASSQGRTYNSPLHF	TGTGCCAGCAGCCAGGGGCGGACCTATAATTCACCCCTCCACTTT	TRBJ1-6	once	NA	TRBV3-1/TRBV3-2
CASSSRGYEQYF	TGTGCCAGCAGCTCCAGGGGCTACGAGCAGTACTTC	TRBJ2-7	NA	NA	TRBV5-8
CASSPGLGNEQFF	TGTGCCAGCAGCCCGGGACTAGGGAATGAGCAGTTCTTC	TRBJ2-1	NA	TRBD2	TRBV9
CASSQDDGQGYNEQFF	TGTGCCAGCAGCCAAGATGACGGACAGGGCTACAATGAGCAGTTCTTC	TRBJ2-1	once	TRBD1	TRBV4-2
CAWSPGGYSNQPQHF	TGTGCCTGGAGTCCAGGGGGCTATAGCAATCAGCCCCAGCATTTT	TRBJ1-5	NA	TRBD1	TRBV30
CASSLQGKGDSNYGYTF	TGCGCCAGCAGCTTGCAGGGCAAGGGGGATTCTAACTATGGCTACACCTTC	TRBJ1-2	NA	NA	TRBV5-1
CASSIGWGQGQETQYF	TGTGCCAGTAGTATAGGGTGGGGACAGGGGCAAGAGACCCAGTACTTC	TRBJ2-5	NA	TRBD1	TRBV19
CASSPLGETQYF	TGTGCCAGCAGTCCACTAGGAGAGACCCAGTACTTC	TRBJ2-5	NA	NA	TRBV12-3/TRBV12-4
CASSRQGQPQHF	TGTGCCAGCAGCCGCCAGGGTCAGCCCCAGCATTTT	TRBJ1-5	NA	NA	TRBV7-2
CALGGFSGGASETQYF	TGTGCTCTTGGAGGCTTTAGCGGGGGGGCCTCTGAGACCCAGTACTTC	TRBJ2-5	NA	TRBD2	TRBV30
CASSPPLELAVYNEQFF	TGTGCCAGCTCACCACCGTTAGAACTAGCGGTATACAATGAGCAGTTCTTC	TRBJ2-1	NA	TRBD2	TRBV18
CASSQGTAPAYEQYF	TGTGCCAGCAGCCAAGGGACAGCACCAGCCTACGAGCAGTACTTC	TRBJ2-7	NA	NA	TRBV3-1/TRBV3-2
CASSLALAGGQETQYF	TGTGCCAGCAGCTTAGCTCTAGCGGGGGGGCAAGAGACCCAGTACTTC	TRBJ2-5	NA	TRBD2	TRBV7-8
CASSVGGGTAGYTF	TGTGCCAGCAGCGTAGGTGGAGGAACCGCTGGCTACACCTTC	TRBJ1-2	NA	NA	TRBV9
CASSESNGGQETQYF	TGCGCCAGCAGTGAGTCGAACGGGGGTCAGGAGACCCAGTACTTC	TRBJ2-5	NA	NA	TRBV10-1
CASSDIYRDTRAYNEQFF	TGTGCCAGCAGTGATATCTACCGGGACACCCGAGCCTACAATGAGCAGTTCTTC	TRBJ2-1	few	NA	TRBV6-1
CASSDVGYGYTF	TGTGCCAGCAGTGATGTCGGTTATGGCTACACCTTC	TRBJ1-2	NA	NA	TRBV6-4
CASSFAGENTGELFF	TGCGCCAGCAGCTTTGCGGGGGAGAACACCGGGGAGCTGTTTTTT	TRBJ2-2	NA	TRBD2	TRBV5-1
CASSQDLLAASSTDTQYF	TGTGCCAGCAGCCAAGACCTACTAGCGGCCTCTAGCACAGATACGCAGTATTTT	TRBJ2-3	NA	TRBD2	TRBV14